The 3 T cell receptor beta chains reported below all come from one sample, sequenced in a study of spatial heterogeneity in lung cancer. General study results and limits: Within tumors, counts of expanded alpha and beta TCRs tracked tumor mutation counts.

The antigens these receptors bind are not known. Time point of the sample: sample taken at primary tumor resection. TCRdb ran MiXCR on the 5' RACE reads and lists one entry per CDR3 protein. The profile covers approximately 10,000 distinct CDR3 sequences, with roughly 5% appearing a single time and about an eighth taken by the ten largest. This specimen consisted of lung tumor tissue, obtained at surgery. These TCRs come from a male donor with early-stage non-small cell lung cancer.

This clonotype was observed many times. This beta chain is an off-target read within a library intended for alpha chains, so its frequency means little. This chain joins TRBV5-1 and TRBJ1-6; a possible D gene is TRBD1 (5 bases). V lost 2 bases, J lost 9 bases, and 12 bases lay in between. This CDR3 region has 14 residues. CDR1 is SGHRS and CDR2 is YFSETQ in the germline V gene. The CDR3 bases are TGCGCCAGCAGCTTTGACGGGGGGAGTTCACCCCTCCACTTT. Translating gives CASSFDGGSSPLHF.

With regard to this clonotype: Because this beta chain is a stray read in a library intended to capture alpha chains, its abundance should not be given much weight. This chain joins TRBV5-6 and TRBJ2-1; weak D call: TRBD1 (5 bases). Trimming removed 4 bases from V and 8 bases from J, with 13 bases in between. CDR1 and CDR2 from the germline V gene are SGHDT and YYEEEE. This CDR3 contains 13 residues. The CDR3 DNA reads TGTGCCAGCAGCCCCCGGCAGGGCCATGAGCAGTTCTTC. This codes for CASSPRQGHEQFF.

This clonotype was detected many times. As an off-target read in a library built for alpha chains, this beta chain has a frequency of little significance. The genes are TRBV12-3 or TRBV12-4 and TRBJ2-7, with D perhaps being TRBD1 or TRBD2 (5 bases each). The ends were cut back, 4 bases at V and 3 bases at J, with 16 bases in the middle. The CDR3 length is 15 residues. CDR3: CASSSTGTQGYEQYF. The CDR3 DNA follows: TGTGCCAGCAGTTCCACCGGGACCCAGGGCTACGAGCAGTACTTC.